These 22 T cell receptor beta chains originate from one sample sequenced in a study of control samples from healthy donors and cancer patients. TCRdb's table, derived via immunoSEQ multiplex PCR, lists solely in-frame clones and lacks some. Found here are 150,000 or so clones, around 90% of them singletons; the top ten hold around 12%. The source material was blood. The receptors here all came from a young man in good health.

The chain recombines TRBV20-1 with TRBJ2-4; D is perhaps TRBD1 (6 bases). Trimming pared 3 bases from V and 8 bases from J, leaving 14 bases between. Per germline, CDR1 DFQATT and CDR2 SNEGSKA (reference sequence). This CDR3 comprises 13 residues. The CDR3 nucleotides are TGCAGTGCTAGTGGGGGCCCTGGGTACATTCAGTACTTC. Translated: CSASGGPGYIQYF.

This clone was seen just once. V is TRBV12-3 or TRBV12-4 and J is TRBJ1-1; D is perhaps TRBD1 (6 bases). The CDR3 length is 13 residues. Trimming cost V 8 bases and J 1 base, with 11 bases left between them. CDR3 sequence (DNA): TGTGCCAGCTGGCGCAGGGGGAACACTGAAGCTTTCTTT. It encodes CASWRRGNTEAFF.

This CDR3 reads CASSVDPSGEETQYF. The DNA for the CDR3 is TGTGCCAGCAGCGTCGACCCTAGCGGGGAGGAGACCCAGTACTTC. The V call is TRBV9, the J call TRBJ2-5; the match to TRBD2 covers 9 bases. With V trimmed by 2 bases and J by 5 bases, 7 bases remained unmatched. Germline CDR1 SGDLS, CDR2 YYNGEE. The CDR3 consists of 15 residues.

This sequence joins TRBV19 and TRBJ2-6, with 8 bases aligning to TRBD1. The CDR3 has 14 amino acids. The junction had 1 base not matched to a gene; V was cut back by 7 bases and J by 2 bases. CDR1 LNHDA and CDR2 SQIVND come from the germline V gene (reference sequence). In DNA, the CDR3 is TGTGCCAGTAAACAGGGGGCTGGGGCCAACGTCCTGACTTTC. Residues: CASKQGAGANVLTF.

The chain joins TRBV7-2 to TRBJ2-7, with 8 bases identical to TRBD1. Per germline, CDR1 SGHTA and CDR2 FQGNSA. V lost 1 base to trimming and J lost 1 base; unmatched junction nucleotides: 6. CDR3 length equals 16 residues. CDR3 in DNA: TGTGCCAGCAGCTTAGGCTCCGGGACAGGATCCTACGAGCAGTACTTC. Protein product: CASSLGSGTGSYEQYF.

V gene TRBV27 combines with J gene TRBJ2-7; 7 bases line up with TRBD2. Germline V gene data show CDR1 as MNHEY and CDR2 as SMNVEV (reference sequence). V shed 1 base, J shed 0 bases, and the junction held 12 bases outside the gene matches. The CDR3 length is 18 residues. The CDR3 spells CASSLLAGRSKGSYEQYF. CDR3 bases: TGTGCCAGCAGTTTATTAGCGGGTCGATCAAAGGGCTCCTACGAGCAGTACTTC.

The chain links TRBV6-5 to TRBJ1-4, with D tentatively TRBD1 (5 bases). There are 12 residues in the CDR3. V was cut by 4 bases and J by 8 bases, with 8 bases left in between. CDR1 and CDR2 (germline): MNHEY, SVGAGI. CDR3 nucleotides: TGTGCCAGCAGTTTTGACAGAGAAAAACTGTTTTTT. This sequence encodes CASSFDREKLFF.

The V call is TRBV6-2 or TRBV6-3, the J call TRBJ1-5, with TRBD1 matching over 9 bases. CDR1 MNHEY and CDR2 SVGEGT come from the germline V gene. The CDR3 runs 18 residues. After removal of 6 bases from V and 1 base from J, the junction contained 13 bases not matched to a gene. CDR3 residues: CASSARDRAVGSNQPQHF. The CDR3 region has the DNA TGTGCCAGCAGCGCACGGGACAGGGCGGTGGGAAGCAATCAGCCCCAGCATTTT.

The chain couples TRBV7-2 to TRBJ2-5, with 12 bases aligning to TRBD2. With V trimmed by 1 base and J by 6 bases, 3 bases remained unmatched. The CDR3 runs 15 residues. Germline V gene sequence: CDR1 SGHTA, CDR2 FQGNSA. CDR3 sequence (DNA): TGTGCCAGCAGCTTAGATCTAGCGGGAGGGAAGACCCAGTACTTC. Protein: CASSLDLAGGKTQYF.

The chain employs TRBV11-2 and TRBJ1-5, with a tentative D call TRBD1 (6 bases). Germline V gene lookup returns CDR1 SGHAT and CDR2 FQNNGV. V lost 10 bases and J lost 2, with 12 bases in between. The CDR3 runs to 13 residues. CDR3 amino acids: CATSRGRNQPQHF. The CDR3 nucleotides read TGTGCCACTTCCAGGGGACGCAATCAGCCCCAGCATTTT.

This clone was observed many times. The chain combines TRBV19 with TRBJ1-2; 10 bases map to TRBD1. The CDR3 is 13 residues long. The germline gives CDR1 LNHDA, CDR2 SQIVND (reference sequence). The V segment lost 8 bases and the J segment 8 bases; nucleotides outside the gene matches: 8. CDR3 in DNA: TGTGCCAGTCAGACCCGGGACAGGGGAGGCTACACCTTC. As protein: CASQTRDRGGYTF.

This clone was detected only a few times. This chain uses TRBV12-5 with TRBJ1-2; D unresolved. This CDR3 is built from 15 residues. Germline V lookup: CDR1 LGHNT, CDR2 FRNRAP. Trimming cost V 5 bases and J 4 bases, with 17 bases left between them. The CDR3 nucleotides are TGTGCTAGTGGTCCCCCCCAAGACACCTTCTATGGCTACACCTTC. It translates to CASGPPQDTFYGYTF.

The J gene is TRBJ1-4, the V gene TRBV10-3; D call uncertain. Trimming shortened V by 7 bases and J by 3 bases, and 12 bases separated the two germline ends. CDR1 is ENHRY and CDR2 is SYGVKD in the germline V gene. The CDR3 spans 14 residues. CDR3 DNA: TGTGCCATCACGTCGGGGAGGGCTAATGAAAAACTGTTTTTT. Amino acid sequence: CAITSGRANEKLFF.

The J gene is TRBJ2-7, the V gene TRBV13; D is ambiguous. The CDR3 contains 14 residues. CDR1 is PRHDT, CDR2 FYEKMQ, per germline (reference sequence). V shed 0 bases and J shed 0 bases, with 6 bases lying between them. The CDR3 region is CASSLGRTSYEQYF. Written as DNA, the CDR3 is TGTGCCAGCAGCTTAGGGAGGACCTCCTACGAGCAGTACTTC. The full variable domain, in which reference TRBV13 and TRBJ2-7 provide the parts outside the CDR3, is AAGVIQSPRHLIKEKRETATLKCYPIPRHDTVYWYQQGPGQDPQFLISFYEKMQSDKGSIPDRFSAQQFSDYHSELNMSSLELGDSALYFCASSLGRTSYEQYFGPGTRLTVT.

The rearrangement uses TRBV7-8 and TRBJ2-4; D remains ambiguous. The CDR3 totals 16 residues. The V gene's germline CDR1 is SGHVS and CDR2 FQNEAQ. Deletions cut 1 base from V and 0 bases from J, with 10 bases between. The CDR3 DNA is TGTGCCAGCAGCTTAGGGCAGCTACTAGCCAAAAACATTCAGTACTTC. Its translation is CASSLGQLLAKNIQYF.

The chain recombines TRBV23-1 with TRBJ2-7; D is unclear. TRBV23-1 qualifies as an ORF whose function is uncertain. V was shortened by 4 bases and J by 4 bases, with 17 bases between the two germline ends. The CDR3 covers 15 residues. This CDR3 reads CASSPWSAFVYEQYF. The DNA for the CDR3 is TGCGCCAGCAGTCCTTGGTCAGCGTTTGTATACGAGCAGTACTTC.

This rearrangement joins TRBV2 to TRBJ2-3, with D perhaps matching TRBD1 (6 bases). Germline V gene sequence: CDR1 SNHLY, CDR2 FYNNEI. The CDR3 has 16 amino acids. V was cut by 3 bases and J by 7 bases, with 20 bases left in between. This chain's CDR3 is CASSELAGVLLNTQYF. The DNA for the CDR3 is TGTGCCAGCAGTGAGTTGGCAGGGGTTCTCCTCAATACGCAGTATTTT.

The J gene is TRBJ1-3, the V gene TRBV28; TRBD1 might be the D (5 bases). Germline V gene data show CDR1 as MDHEN and CDR2 as SYDVKM. The CDR3 is 14 residues long. Trimming pared 4 bases from V and 3 bases from J, leaving 10 bases between. The CDR3: CASSSGGVGNTIYF. The DNA for the CDR3 is TGTGCCAGCAGTTCTGGGGGAGTTGGAAACACCATATATTTT.

This chain connects TRBV29-1 to TRBJ2-3; D unclear. Trimming removed 7 bases from V and 0 bases from J, with 8 bases in between. This CDR3 spans 12 amino acids. The germline gives CDR1 SQVTM, CDR2 ANQGSEA. CDR3 protein: CSAHTSTDTQYF. DNA for the CDR3: TGCAGCGCTCATACTAGCACAGATACGCAGTATTTT.

The chain combines TRBV5-1 with TRBJ2-7; the match to TRBD1 covers 8 bases. With 5 bases clipped from V and 3 bases from J, the junction kept 4 bases outside the gene matches. Germline assignment: CDR1 SGHRS and CDR2 YFSETQ. The CDR3 consists of 13 residues. CDR3: CASRGGQGYEQYF. Here the CDR3 DNA reads TGCGCCAGCAGGGGCGGACAGGGCTACGAGCAGTACTTC.

V gene TRBV5-4 combines with J gene TRBJ2-7, with no clear D. V lost 3 bases and J lost 1, with 11 bases in between. The germline V gene has CDR1 SGHNT and CDR2 YYREEE (reference sequence). This CDR3 has 14 residues. CDR3 DNA sequence: TGTGCCAGCAGCTCGTCCGGACGGTCCTACGAGCAGTACTTC. Translation: CASSSSGRSYEQYF. Full variable domain (rest looked up from reference TRBV5-4 and TRBJ2-7): ETGVTQSPTHLIKTRGQQVTLRCSSQSGHNTVSWYQQALGQGPQFIFQYYREEENGRGNFPPRFSGLQFPNYSSELNVNALELDDSALYLCASSSSGRSYEQYFGPGTRLTVT.

This CDR3 is CASSDGRGGNSPLHF. The CDR3 DNA follows: TGTGCCAGCAGTGACGGGCGGGGGGGAAATTCACCCCTCCACTTT. This rearrangement joins TRBV25-1 to TRBJ1-6; D perhaps matches TRBD1 (5 bases). The CDR3 consists of 15 residues. V was clipped by 3 bases and J by 7 bases, with 13 bases between them. Germline CDR1 reads MGHDK; CDR2 reads SYGVNS.